Each of the 15 T cell receptor beta chains below was sequenced from the same sample in a study of identical twins listed by TCRdb under 2016. The library was built by means of 5' RACE. The sequencer listed for this sample is Illumina HiSeq 2000. Using fastp trimming at Q25 and MiXCR clonotype assembly, TCRdb reanalyzed the public sequencing data and kept in-frame beta chains. Rows with one shared CDR3 protein collapse into an entry with the most common genes and DNA. Present in this sample are under 300,000 distinct CDR3 sequences, 6.5% to 8% of which were seen just once. The top ten clones comprise approximately 15% of the sample. The sample was also linked to a second study, of T cells expressing NK-cell markers.

Specimen: CD8+ T cells sorted from blood. All receptors derive from a woman aged 18-29 years in good health.

This chain joins TRBV14 and TRBJ2-7; 8 bases agree with TRBD2. The J segment lost 5 bases and the V segment lost 5 bases, leaving 11 bases of the junction unmatched. CDR1 is SGHDN, CDR2 FVKESK, per germline. The CDR3 covers 15 residues. The CDR3 sequence is CASSGLGLAGDEQYF. CDR3 sequence (DNA): TGTGCCAGCAGCGGCCTTGGACTAGCCGGCGACGAGCAGTACTTC.

The V and J genes are TRBV12-5 and TRBJ2-1; TRBD1 is a possible D gene (6 bases). V lost 7 bases, J lost 0 bases, and 10 bases lay in between. The CDR3 totals 14 residues. Germline assignment: CDR1 LGHNT and CDR2 FRNRAP. CDR3 protein: CASATGTSYNEQFF. The CDR3 DNA follows: TGTGCTAGTGCCACAGGGACCTCCTACAATGAGCAGTTCTTC. Full variable domain (remainder filled in from reference TRBV12-5 and TRBJ2-1): DARVTQTPRHKVTEMGQEVTMRCQPILGHNTVFWYRQTMMQGLELLAYFRNRAPLDDSGMPKDRFSAEMPDATLATLKIQPSEPRDSAVYFCASATGTSYNEQFFGPGTRLTVL.

The gene calls are TRBV7-9 and TRBJ2-7; tentatively, D is TRBD1 (5 bases). The germline V gene encodes CDR1 SEHNR and CDR2 FQNEAQ (reference sequence). V shed 5 bases and J shed 1 base, with 12 bases lying between them. The CDR3 totals 14 residues. CDR3 region: CASSVPTESYEQYF. DNA of the CDR3: TGTGCCAGCAGCGTCCCGACAGAATCCTACGAGCAGTACTTC. Full variable domain (remainder filled in from reference TRBV7-9 and TRBJ2-7): DTGVSQNPRHKITKRGQNVTFRCDPISEHNRLYWYRQTLGQGPEFLTYFQNEAQLEKSRLLSDRFSAERPKGSFSTLEIQRTEQGDSAMYLCASSVPTESYEQYFGPGTRLTVT.

This chain connects TRBV2 to TRBJ1-2, with D maybe TRBD1 (5 bases). V lost 1 base, J lost 3 bases, and 15 bases lay in between. In germline, CDR1 is SNHLY, CDR2 FYNNEI. The CDR3 loop spans 16 amino acids. CDR3: CASSEGWGSVHYGYTF. CDR3 sequence (DNA): TGTGCCAGCAGTGAAGGCTGGGGCAGCGTCCACTATGGCTACACCTTC.

A few counts support this clonotype. The chain combines TRBV2 with TRBJ1-1; weak D call: TRBD1 (6 bases). V shed 8 bases and J shed 8 bases, with 12 bases lying between them. The CDR3 totals 11 residues. Germline assignment: CDR1 SNHLY and CDR2 FYNNEI. The CDR3 bases are TGTGCCAGCCCCGGAGGGGGAGAAGCTTTCTTT. This encodes CASPGGGEAFF.

The rearrangement uses TRBV12-3 or TRBV12-4 and TRBJ2-1; D is unresolved. This CDR3 contains 13 residues. V was cut by 7 bases and J by 6 bases, with 13 bases left in between. CDR3 residues: CASTLAAGNEQFF. CDR3 coding DNA: TGTGCCAGCACCCTTGCGGCAGGCAATGAGCAGTTCTTC.

This clonotype was picked up a small number of times. The chain employs TRBV5-6 and TRBJ1-3, with unresolved D. The CDR3 runs to 16 residues. Germline V CDR1 and CDR2: SGHDT, YYEEEE. Trimming left V 4 bases short and J 6 bases short, with 20 bases between. The CDR3 loop reads CASSHWGGLLINTIYF. The CDR3 DNA reads as TGTGCCAGCAGCCATTGGGGTGGACTCTTGATAAACACCATATATTTT. The full variable domain, rest sourced from reference TRBV5-6 and TRBJ1-3, is DAGVTQSPTHLIKTRGQQVTLRCSPKSGHDTVSWYQQALGQGPQFIFQYYEEEERQRGNFPDRFSGHQFPNYSSELNVNALLLGDSALYLCASSHWGGLLINTIYFGEGSWLTVV.

Only a few counts were recorded for this clonotype. The rearrangement links TRBV12-3 or TRBV12-4 to TRBJ2-7; D may be TRBD1 (5 bases). This CDR3 spans 17 amino acids. Trimming took 2 bases from V and 3 from J, leaving 20 bases between them. The CDR3, as DNA: TGTGCCAGCAGTTTATTTTTGGTGGCAGGGTGGGTCTACGAGCAGTACTTC. Its protein product is CASSLFLVAGWVYEQYF.

This clonotype showed up just a few times. The chain links TRBV7-9 to TRBJ1-1; D gene ambiguous. Germline loops: CDR1 SEHNR, CDR2 FQNEAQ (reference sequence). The CDR3 is 12 amino acids. Here the CDR3 DNA reads TGTGCAGGGATCCCCGGCGGCACTGAAGCTTTCTTT. Translating gives CAGIPGGTEAFF.

This clonotype was seen more than once but under ten times. The chain uses TRBV4-1 and TRBJ2-5; maybe TRBD1 (6 bases). The CDR3 loop spans 15 amino acids. Trimming stripped 4 bases from V and 3 bases from J, with 15 bases between. Per the germline V gene, CDR1 is MGHRA and CDR2 is YSYEKL. The CDR3 reads CASSLPIAGEETQYF. CDR3 coding DNA: TGCGCCAGCAGCCTACCGATTGCAGGGGAAGAGACCCAGTACTTC.

This sequence joins TRBV4-3 and TRBJ2-1; the D gene is possibly TRBD2 (6 bases). Per the germline V gene, CDR1 is LGHNA and CDR2 is YSLEER. The CDR3 loop spans 14 amino acids. Trimming pared 4 bases from V and 8 bases from J, leaving 15 bases between. The CDR3 loop is CASSLGGIGDEQFF. CDR3 DNA: TGCGCCAGCAGCCTAGGCGGGATAGGGGATGAGCAGTTCTTC.

This clonotype appeared many times. The chain has TRBV6-1 and TRBJ1-2, with D possibly TRBD1 on 5 matching bases. V dropped 5 bases and J dropped 3 bases, with 13 bases sitting between them. Looked up from germline, CDR1 is MNHNS and CDR2 is SASEGT. This CDR3 comprises 14 residues. Written as DNA, the CDR3 is TGTGCCAGCAGTCCCGACAGTTTGTACTATGGCTACACCTTC. Translating gives CASSPDSLYYGYTF.

About this clonotype itself: The DNA is omitted, as the CDR3 cannot be located on it reliably, and the CDR3 follows TCRdb's listing. This chain connects TRBV5-1 to TRBJ2-2; the D call TRBD1 from the table was never checked on the DNA. The CDR3 comprises 16 residues, both ends counted. Germline V gene lookup returns CDR1 SGHRS and CDR2 YFSETQ. The CDR3 is CARVPRAVRTPGSCFF.

This clonotype occurred a few times. This chain connects TRBV9 to TRBJ1-1; a possible D gene is TRBD1 (5 bases). Trimming cost V 0 bases and J 5 bases, with 11 bases left between them. The germline V gene has CDR1 SGDLS and CDR2 YYNGEE. The CDR3 covers 14 residues. CDR3 residues: CASSVERDGTEAFF. In DNA, the CDR3 is TGTGCCAGCAGCGTAGAGAGGGACGGGACTGAAGCTTTCTTT.

This chain links TRBV6-5 with TRBJ2-5; tentatively, D is TRBD1 or TRBD2 (5 bases each). With 0 bases removed from V and 5 bases from J, the gap between germline ends came to 13 bases. This CDR3 has 15 residues. CDR1 is MNHEY, CDR2 SVGAGI, per germline. The CDR3 DNA reads TGTGCCAGCAGTTACTCGAGGGGAATGTGGGAGACCCAGTACTTC. Its translation is CASSYSRGMWETQYF.